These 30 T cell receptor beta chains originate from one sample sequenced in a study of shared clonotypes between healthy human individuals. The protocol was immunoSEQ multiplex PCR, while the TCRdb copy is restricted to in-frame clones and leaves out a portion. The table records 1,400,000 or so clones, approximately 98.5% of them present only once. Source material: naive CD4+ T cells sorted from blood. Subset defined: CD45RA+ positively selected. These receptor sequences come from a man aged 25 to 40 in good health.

CDR3 in amino acids: CASSGSGRRTGELFF. The DNA of the CDR3 is TGTGCCAGCTCGGGCAGCGGGAGACGGACCGGGGAGCTGTTTTTT. This rearrangement joins TRBV9 to TRBJ2-2; 8 bases line up with TRBD2. Germline values: CDR1 SGDLS, CDR2 YYNGEE. Germline trimming cut 7 bases from V and 5 bases from J; bases unmatched to any gene: 10. The CDR3 is 15 residues long.

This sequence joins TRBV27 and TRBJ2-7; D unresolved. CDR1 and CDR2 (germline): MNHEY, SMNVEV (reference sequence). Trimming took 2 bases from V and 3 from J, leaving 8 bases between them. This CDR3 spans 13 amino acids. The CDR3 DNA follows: TGTGCCAGCAGTTTAGGCTACCACTACGAGCAGTACTTC. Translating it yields CASSLGYHYEQYF.

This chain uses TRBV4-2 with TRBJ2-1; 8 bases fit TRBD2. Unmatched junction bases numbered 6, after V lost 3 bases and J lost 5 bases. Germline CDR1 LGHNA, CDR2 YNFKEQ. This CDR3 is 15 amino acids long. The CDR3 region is CASSHGGRNDNEQFF. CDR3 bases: TGTGCCAGCAGCCACGGCGGGAGGAACGACAATGAGCAGTTCTTC.

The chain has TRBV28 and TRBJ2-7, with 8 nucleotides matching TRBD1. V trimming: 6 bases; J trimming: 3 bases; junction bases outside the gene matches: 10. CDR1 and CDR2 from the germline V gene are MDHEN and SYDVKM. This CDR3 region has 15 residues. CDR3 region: CASRKPGTGNYEQYF. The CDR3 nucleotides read TGTGCCAGCAGGAAACCCGGGACAGGAAACTACGAGCAGTACTTC.

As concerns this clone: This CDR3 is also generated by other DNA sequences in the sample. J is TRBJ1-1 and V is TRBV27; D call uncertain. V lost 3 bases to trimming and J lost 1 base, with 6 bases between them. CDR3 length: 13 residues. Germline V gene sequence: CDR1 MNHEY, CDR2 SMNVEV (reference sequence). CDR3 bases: TGTGCCAGCAGTTTGCGGGAGAACACTGAAGCTTTCTTT. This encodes CASSLRENTEAFF.

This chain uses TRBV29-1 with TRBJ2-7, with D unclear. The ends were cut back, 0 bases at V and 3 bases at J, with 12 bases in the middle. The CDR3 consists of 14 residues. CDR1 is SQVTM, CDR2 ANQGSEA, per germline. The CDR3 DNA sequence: TGCAGCGTTGAAGATTCACTCGGTGGCTACGAGCAGTACTTC. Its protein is CSVEDSLGGYEQYF.

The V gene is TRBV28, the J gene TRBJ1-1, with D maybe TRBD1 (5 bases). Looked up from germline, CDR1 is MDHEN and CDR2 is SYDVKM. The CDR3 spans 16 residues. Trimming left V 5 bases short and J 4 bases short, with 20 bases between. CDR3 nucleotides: TGTGCCAGCAGTCTTACCCTGGGGATCGGGGCCACTGAAGCTTTCTTT. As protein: CASSLTLGIGATEAFF.

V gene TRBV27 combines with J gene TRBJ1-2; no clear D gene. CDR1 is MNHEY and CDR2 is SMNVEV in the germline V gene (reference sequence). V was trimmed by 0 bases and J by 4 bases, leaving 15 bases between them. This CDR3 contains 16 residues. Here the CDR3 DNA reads TGTGCCAGCAGTTTATCCACAGTGTTGCCAGCCTATGGCTACACCTTC. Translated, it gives CASSLSTVLPAYGYTF.

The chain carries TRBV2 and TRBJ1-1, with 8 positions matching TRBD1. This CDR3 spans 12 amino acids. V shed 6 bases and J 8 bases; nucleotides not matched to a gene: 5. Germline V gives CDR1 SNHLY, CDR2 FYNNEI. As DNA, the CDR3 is TGTGCCAGCAGCAACAGGGGGAGCGAAGCTTTCTTT. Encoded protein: CASSNRGSEAFF.

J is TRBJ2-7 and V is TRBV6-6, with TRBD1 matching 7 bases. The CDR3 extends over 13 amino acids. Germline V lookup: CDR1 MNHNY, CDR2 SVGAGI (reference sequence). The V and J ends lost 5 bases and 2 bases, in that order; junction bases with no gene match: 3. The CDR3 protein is CASSPGGTYEQYF. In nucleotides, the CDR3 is TGTGCCAGCAGTCCAGGGGGAACCTACGAGCAGTACTTC.

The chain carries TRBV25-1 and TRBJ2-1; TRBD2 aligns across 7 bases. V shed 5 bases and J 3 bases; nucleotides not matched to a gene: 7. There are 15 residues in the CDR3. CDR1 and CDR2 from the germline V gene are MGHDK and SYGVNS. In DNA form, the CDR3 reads TGTGCCAGCAGTAATCCGGGAGGCCTCTACAATGAGCAGTTCTTC. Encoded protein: CASSNPGGLYNEQFF.

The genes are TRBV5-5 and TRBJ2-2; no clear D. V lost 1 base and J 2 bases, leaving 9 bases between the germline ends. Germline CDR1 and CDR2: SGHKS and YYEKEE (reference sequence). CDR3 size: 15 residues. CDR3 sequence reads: CASSLLGHNTGELFF. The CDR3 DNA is TGTGCCAGCAGCTTGTTAGGTCACAACACCGGGGAGCTGTTTTTT.

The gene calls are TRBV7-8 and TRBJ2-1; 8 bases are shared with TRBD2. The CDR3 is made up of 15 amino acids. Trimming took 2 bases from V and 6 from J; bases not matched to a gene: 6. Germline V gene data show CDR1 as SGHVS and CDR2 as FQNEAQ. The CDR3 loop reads CASSLKGLAGNEQFF. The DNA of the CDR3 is TGTGCCAGCAGCTTAAAGGGGCTAGCGGGCAATGAGCAGTTCTTC.

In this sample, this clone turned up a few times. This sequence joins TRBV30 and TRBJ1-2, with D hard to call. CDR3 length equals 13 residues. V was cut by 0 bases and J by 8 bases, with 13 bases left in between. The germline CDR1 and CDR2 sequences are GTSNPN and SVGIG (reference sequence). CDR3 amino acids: CAWSVRQERGYTF. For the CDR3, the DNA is TGTGCCTGGAGTGTTAGGCAGGAAAGGGGCTACACCTTC.

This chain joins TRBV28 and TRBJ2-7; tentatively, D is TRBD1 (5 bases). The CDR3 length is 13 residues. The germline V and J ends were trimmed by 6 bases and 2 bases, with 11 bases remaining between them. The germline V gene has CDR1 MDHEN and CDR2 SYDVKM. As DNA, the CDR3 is TGTGCCAGCAGGCTGACAGCTCCCTACGAGCAGTACTTC. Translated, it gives CASRLTAPYEQYF.

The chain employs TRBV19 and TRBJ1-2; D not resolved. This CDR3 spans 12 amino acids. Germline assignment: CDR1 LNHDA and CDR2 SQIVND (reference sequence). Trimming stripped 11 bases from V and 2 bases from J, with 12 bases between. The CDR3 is CALAGSNYGYTF. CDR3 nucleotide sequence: TGTGCCCTAGCGGGCAGCAACTATGGCTACACCTTC.

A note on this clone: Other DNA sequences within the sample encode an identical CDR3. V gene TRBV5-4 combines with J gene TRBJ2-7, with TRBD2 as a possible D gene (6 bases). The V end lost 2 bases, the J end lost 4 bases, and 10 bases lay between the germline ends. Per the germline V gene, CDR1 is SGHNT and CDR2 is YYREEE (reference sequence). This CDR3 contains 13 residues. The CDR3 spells CASSLPGVYEQYF. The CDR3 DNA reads TGTGCCAGCAGCTTACCGGGAGTGTACGAGCAGTACTTC.

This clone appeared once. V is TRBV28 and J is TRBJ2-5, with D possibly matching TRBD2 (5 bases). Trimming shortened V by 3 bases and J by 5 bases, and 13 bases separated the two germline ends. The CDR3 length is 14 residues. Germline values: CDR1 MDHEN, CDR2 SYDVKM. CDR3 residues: CASSFWIRGETQYF. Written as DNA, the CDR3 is TGTGCCAGCAGTTTTTGGATCAGAGGGGAGACCCAGTACTTC.

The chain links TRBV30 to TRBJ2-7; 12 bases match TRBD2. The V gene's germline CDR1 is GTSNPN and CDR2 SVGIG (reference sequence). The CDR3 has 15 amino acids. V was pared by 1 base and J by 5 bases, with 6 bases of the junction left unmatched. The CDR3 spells CAWSALAGGPNEQYF. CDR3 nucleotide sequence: TGTGCCTGGAGTGCGCTAGCGGGAGGGCCCAACGAGCAGTACTTC.

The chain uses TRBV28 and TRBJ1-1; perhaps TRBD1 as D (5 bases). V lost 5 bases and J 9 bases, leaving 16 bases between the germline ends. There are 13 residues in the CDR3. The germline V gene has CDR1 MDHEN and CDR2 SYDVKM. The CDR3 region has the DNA TGTGCCAGCAGTGACCCCCACAGGAGACAAGCTTTCTTT. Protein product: CASSDPHRRQAFF.

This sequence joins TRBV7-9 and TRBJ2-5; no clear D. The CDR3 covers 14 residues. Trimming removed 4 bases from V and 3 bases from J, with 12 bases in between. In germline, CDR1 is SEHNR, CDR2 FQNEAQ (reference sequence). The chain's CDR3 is CASSYRELKETQYF. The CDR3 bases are TGTGCCAGCAGCTATAGGGAACTTAAAGAGACCCAGTACTTC. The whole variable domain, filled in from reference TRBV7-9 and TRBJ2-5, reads DTGVSQNPRHKITKRGQNVTFRCDPISEHNRLYWYRQTLGQGPEFLTYFQNEAQLEKSRLLSDRFSAERPKGSFSTLEIQRTEQGDSAMYLCASSYRELKETQYFGPGTRLLVL.

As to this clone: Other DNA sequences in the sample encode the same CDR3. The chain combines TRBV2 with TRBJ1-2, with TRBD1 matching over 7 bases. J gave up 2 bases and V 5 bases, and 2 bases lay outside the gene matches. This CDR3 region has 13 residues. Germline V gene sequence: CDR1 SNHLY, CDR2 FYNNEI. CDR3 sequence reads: CASSRDSNYGYTF. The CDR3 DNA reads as TGTGCCAGCAGTCGGGACAGCAACTATGGCTACACCTTC.

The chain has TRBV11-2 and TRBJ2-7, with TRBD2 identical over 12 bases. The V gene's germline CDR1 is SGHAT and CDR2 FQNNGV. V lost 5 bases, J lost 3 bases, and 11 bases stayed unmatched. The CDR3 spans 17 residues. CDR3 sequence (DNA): TGTGCCAGCAGCCGACTAGCGGGAGCAGAGAAGTTCTACGAGCAGTACTTC. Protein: CASSRLAGAEKFYEQYF.

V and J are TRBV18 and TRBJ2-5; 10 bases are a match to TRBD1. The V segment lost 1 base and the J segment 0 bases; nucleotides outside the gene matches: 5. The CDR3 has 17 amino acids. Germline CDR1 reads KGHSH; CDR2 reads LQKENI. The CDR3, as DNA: TGTGCCAGCTCACCACTTCCGGGACAGGGGTACCAAGAGACCCAGTACTTC. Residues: CASSPLPGQGYQETQYF.

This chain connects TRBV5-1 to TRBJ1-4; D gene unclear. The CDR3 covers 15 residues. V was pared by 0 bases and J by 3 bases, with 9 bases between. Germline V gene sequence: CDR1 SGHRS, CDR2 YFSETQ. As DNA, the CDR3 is TGCGCCAGCAGCTTGGCCGAACAGCCTAATGAAAAACTGTTTTTT. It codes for CASSLAEQPNEKLFF.

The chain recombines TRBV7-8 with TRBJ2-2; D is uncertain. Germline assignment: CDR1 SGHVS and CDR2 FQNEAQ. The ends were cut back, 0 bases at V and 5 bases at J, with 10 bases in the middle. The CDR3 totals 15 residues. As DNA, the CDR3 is TGTGCCAGCAGCTTAGCGCGGCTGGAAACCGGGGAGCTGTTTTTT. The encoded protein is CASSLARLETGELFF. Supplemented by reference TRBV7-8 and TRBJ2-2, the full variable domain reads GAGVSQSPRYKVAKRGQDVALRCDPISGHVSLFWYQQALGQGPEFLTYFQNEAQLDKSGLPSDRFFAERPEGSVSTLKIQRTQQEDSAVYLCASSLARLETGELFFGEGSRLTVL.

This CDR3 reads CASSLGFTITGELFF. In nucleotides, the CDR3 is TGTGCCAGCAGCTTGGGGTTTACGATCACCGGGGAGCTGTTTTTT. The chain is built from TRBV5-8 and TRBJ2-2; D is ambiguous. The germline gives CDR1 SGHTS, CDR2 YDEGEE. With 0 bases removed from V and 4 bases from J, the gap between germline ends came to 10 bases. This CDR3 has 15 amino acids.

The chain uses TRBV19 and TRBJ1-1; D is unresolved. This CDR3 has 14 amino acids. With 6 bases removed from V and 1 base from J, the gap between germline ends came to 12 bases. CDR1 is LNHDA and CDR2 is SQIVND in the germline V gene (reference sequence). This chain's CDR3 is CASRVTVANTEAFF. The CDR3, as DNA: TGTGCCAGTAGAGTTACAGTAGCGAACACTGAAGCTTTCTTT.

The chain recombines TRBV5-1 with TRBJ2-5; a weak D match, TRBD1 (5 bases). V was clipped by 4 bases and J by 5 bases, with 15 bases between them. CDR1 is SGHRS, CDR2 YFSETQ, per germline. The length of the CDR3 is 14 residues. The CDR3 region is CASSPDKGRETQYF. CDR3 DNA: TGCGCCAGCAGCCCGGACAAGGGCAGGGAGACCCAGTACTTC.

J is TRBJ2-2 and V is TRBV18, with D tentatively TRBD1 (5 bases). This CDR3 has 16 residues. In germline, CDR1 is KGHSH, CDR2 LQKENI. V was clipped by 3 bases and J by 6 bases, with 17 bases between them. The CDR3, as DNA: TGTGCCAGCTCACCGACGGCAGGGTTGATATCCGGGGAGCTGTTTTTT. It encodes CASSPTAGLISGELFF.